One sample yielded the 2 T cell receptor beta chains listed below, sequenced in a study of molecular identifiers for immune sequencing clone quantification. TCRdb recomputed calls from the PCR reads with MiXCR, one row per CDR3 protein. The table has under 75,000 distinct CDR3 sequences, around a fifth seen once. Sequencing was carried out using naive CD8+ T cells from blood, with Jurkat cell RNA spiked in. Subset given: FACS-sorted CD8+CD4-CCR7+CD45RA+ naive T cells. These receptors were taken from a human donor in good health. Some libraries in this study had Jurkat cell RNA spiked in.

The sample holds many counts of this clonotype. CDR3 sequence: CASSPGLAGGATDTQYF. DNA of the CDR3: TGTGCCAGCAGCCCCGGACTAGCGGGAGGGGCCACAGATACGCAGTATTTT. This chain joins TRBV13 and TRBJ2-3, with 15 nucleotides matching TRBD2. V shed 5 bases and J 2 bases; nucleotides not matched to a gene: 5. CDR3 size: 17 residues. Germline CDR1 is PRHDT and CDR2 is FYEKMQ (reference sequence).

Many counts were recorded for this clonotype. The V call is TRBV30, the J call TRBJ2-1; D is uncertain. Looked up from germline, CDR1 is GTSNPN and CDR2 is SVGIG (reference sequence). This CDR3 comprises 13 residues. The V end was cut by 1 base, the J end by 7 bases, with 11 bases between. CDR3 nucleotide sequence: TGTGCCTGGAGTGAGAATTACGGGAATGAGCAGTTCTTC. It specifies CAWSENYGNEQFF.